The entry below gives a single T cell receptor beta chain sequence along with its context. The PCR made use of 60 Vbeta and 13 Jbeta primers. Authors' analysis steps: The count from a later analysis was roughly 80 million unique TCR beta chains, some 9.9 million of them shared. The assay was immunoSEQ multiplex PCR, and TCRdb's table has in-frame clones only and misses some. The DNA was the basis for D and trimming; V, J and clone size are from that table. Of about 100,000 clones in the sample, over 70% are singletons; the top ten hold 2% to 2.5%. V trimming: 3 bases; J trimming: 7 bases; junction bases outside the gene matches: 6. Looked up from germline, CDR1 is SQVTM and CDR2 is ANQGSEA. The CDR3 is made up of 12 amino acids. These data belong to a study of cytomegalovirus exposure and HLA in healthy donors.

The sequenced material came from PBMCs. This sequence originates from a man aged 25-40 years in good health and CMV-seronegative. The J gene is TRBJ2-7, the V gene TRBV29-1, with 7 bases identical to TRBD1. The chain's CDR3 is CSVDRTGGEQYF. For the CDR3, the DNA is TGCAGCGTTGATCGGACAGGCGGAGAGCAGTACTTC.